This T cell receptor beta chain was documented in a study of identical twins. All donors were healthy, and all were Caucasian. Details on this clonotype: The antigen remains undetermined. A much larger clone is a single base away; this may be a read error.

This CDR3 comprises 14 residues. With V trimmed by 6 bases and J by 2 bases, 4 bases remained unmatched. The germline V gene encodes CDR1 MRHNA and CDR2 SNTAGT. TCRdb itself ran the 5' RACE reads through MiXCR, one entry per CDR3 protein. The profile shows about 100,000 distinct CDR3 sequences, about 5.6% of them singletons. General study results and limits: Without tracking the same donors, conclusions rested on cross-sectional statistical analysis. Out-of-frame alpha sequences shared by twins were enriched for low generation probability. Researchers caution that invariant MAIT and iNKT cells could partly confound zero-insertion analyses.

This sequence was found in a woman between 50 and 59 years old in good health. Specimen: memory T cells sorted from blood. J is TRBJ2-1 and V is TRBV6-4, with 7 bases that match TRBD2. The CDR3 DNA follows: TGTGCCAGCAGCCCGGGACTAACCTACAATGAGCAGTTCTTC. It yields the protein CASSPGLTYNEQFF.